The 3 T cell receptor beta chains listed next were all sequenced from one sample in a study of blood T cell repertoires in COVID-19. Profiled with immunoSEQ multiplex PCR; TCRdb holds only in-frame clones, not every one. The data contain 220,000 or so clones, roughly 80% of them seen just once; the ten biggest clones take up 5.5%. Material: peripheral blood. All receptors derive from a woman aged 70-85 years with acute or convalescent COVID-19.

The V and J genes are TRBV9 and TRBJ2-7, with 8 bases aligning to TRBD1. The germline V gene has CDR1 SGDLS and CDR2 YYNGEE. This CDR3 region has 15 residues. V was clipped by 3 bases and J by 2 bases; unmatched bases: 7. The CDR3 loop is CASSASGGTAYEQYF. CDR3 in DNA: TGTGCCAGCAGCGCCTCAGGGGGCACGGCCTACGAGCAGTACTTC.

The rearrangement joins TRBV3-1 (or the pseudogene TRBV3-2) to TRBJ1-2, with a possible D match to TRBD1 (5 bases). This CDR3 has 14 residues. The germline V and J ends were trimmed by 7 bases and 0 bases, with 12 bases remaining between them. Germline loops: CDR1 LGHDT, CDR2 YNNKEL (reference sequence). The CDR3 is CASTLTEANYGYTF. In DNA, the CDR3 is TGTGCCAGCACCCTGACAGAGGCTAACTATGGCTACACCTTC.

The chain joins TRBV3-1 (or the pseudogene TRBV3-2) to TRBJ2-3; D may be TRBD2 (6 bases). The V and J ends lost 6 bases and 6 bases respectively, with 13 bases between them. This CDR3 is 13 amino acids long. The germline V gene encodes CDR1 LGHDT and CDR2 YNNKEL (reference sequence). The CDR3 reads CASSPSLADTQYF. For the CDR3, the DNA is TGTGCCAGCAGTCCTTCCCTAGCGGATACGCAGTATTTT.